What follows are 31 T cell receptor beta chains derived from one specimen sequenced in a study of PD-L1 blockade in urothelial cancer. Assay: immunoSEQ multiplex PCR; the TCRdb copy retains only in-frame clones and omits some. The repertoire consists of tens of thousands of clones, with nearly 90% occurring once and the leading ten covering around 8%. This sample comprised PBMCs, obtained around atezolizumab (anti-PD-L1) treatment. All receptors come from a man in his 60s with urothelial cancer.

The genes are TRBV5-5 and TRBJ2-2; D possibly corresponds to TRBD2 (6 bases). The germline gives CDR1 SGHKS, CDR2 YYEKEE (reference sequence). V was shortened by 4 bases and J by 4 bases, with 14 bases between the two germline ends. The CDR3 sequence is 15 residues long. The DNA for the CDR3 is TGTGCCAGCAGCGTCCGGGACTCCGTCACCGGGGAGCTGTTTTTT. This encodes CASSVRDSVTGELFF.

CDR3 nucleotides: TGTGCCATCGGGCAGGACAATCAGCCCCAGCATTTT. Residues: CAIGQDNQPQHF. This chain joins TRBV10-3 and TRBJ1-5; no reliable D call. The V and J ends lost 8 bases and 3 bases respectively, with 8 bases between them. CDR1 is ENHRY and CDR2 is SYGVKD in the germline V gene. The length of the CDR3 is 12 residues.

V usage is TRBV6-6 and J usage is TRBJ1-4; 8 bases align to TRBD1. V shed 4 bases and J 7 bases; nucleotides not matched to a gene: 2. The V gene's germline CDR1 is MNHNY and CDR2 SVGAGI (reference sequence). The CDR3 is 13 amino acids. DNA of the CDR3: TGTGCCAGCAGTTCTGACAGGGGTGAAAAACTGTTTTTT. This translates into CASSSDRGEKLFF.

This chain's CDR3 is CATRGTGAYNEQFF. The CDR3 nucleotides are TGTGCCACCCGAGGGACAGGGGCCTACAATGAGCAGTTCTTC. The rearrangement links TRBV6-6 to TRBJ2-1, with 10 bases aligning to TRBD1. V was clipped by 10 bases and J by 2 bases; unmatched bases: 5. CDR3 length equals 14 residues. Germline V CDR1 and CDR2: MNHNY, SVGAGI (reference sequence).

V is TRBV4-1 and J is TRBJ2-1; TRBD1 matches 7 bases. J lost 6 bases, V lost 1 base, and 6 bases had no gene match. CDR3 length equals 15 residues. The germline V gene encodes CDR1 MGHRA and CDR2 YSYEKL. CDR3 nucleotide sequence: TGCGCCAGCAGCCAAGTGGGACAGCCCTCCAATGAGCAGTTCTTC. This codes for CASSQVGQPSNEQFF.

This chain uses TRBV12-2 with TRBJ1-2; the D call of TRBD1 is as the table states it, not checked on the DNA. TRBV12-2 is shown as a pseudogene. This CDR3 region has 15 residues. CDR3 loop: CASRRQGVSYYGYTF. The CDR3 coding sequence is TGTGCAAGCCGTAGACAGGGGGTTTCCTATTATGGCTACACCTTC.

This rearrangement joins TRBV5-1 to TRBJ2-5; 14 bases match TRBD2. Germline-derived CDR1 and CDR2 are SGHRS and YFSETQ. The CDR3 totals 16 residues. The V gene end was trimmed by 4 bases and the J gene end by 5 bases; junction bases not matched to a gene: 7. The CDR3 region is CASSPRLAGGHETQYF. The CDR3 coding sequence is TGCGCCAGCAGCCCAAGACTAGCGGGGGGGCATGAGACCCAGTACTTC.

This clone was seen once. The chain has TRBV29-1 and TRBJ1-2; D is uncertain. The length of the CDR3 is 20 residues. The germline V gene encodes CDR1 SQVTM and CDR2 ANQGSEA. Trimming removed 3 bases at V and 4 bases at J, with 33 bases between. CDR3 protein: CSVDSGRFPPVPGGSYGYTF. The CDR3 nucleotides are TGCAGCGTTGATTCGGGAAGATTCCCCCCCGTCCCCGGCGGGAGCTATGGCTACACCTTC.

This chain's CDR3 is CASSLSFYEQYF. The CDR3, as DNA: TGTGCCAGCAGCTTATCCTTCTACGAGCAGTACTTC. The chain is built from TRBV7-2 and TRBJ2-7; D remains ambiguous. There are 12 residues in the CDR3. V lost 2 bases, J lost 3 bases, and 5 bases lay in between. CDR1 and CDR2 (germline): SGHTA, FQGNSA.

This clone was counted a few times. The J gene is TRBJ1-5, the V gene TRBV2, with TRBD1 identical over 11 bases. CDR3 size: 13 residues. J lost 6 bases, V lost 6 bases, and 1 base had no gene match. CDR1 SNHLY and CDR2 FYNNEI come from the germline V gene. CDR3 loop: CASRGQGGQPQHF. In DNA form, the CDR3 reads TGTGCCAGCAGGGGACAGGGGGGTCAGCCCCAGCATTTT.

This clone was seen more than once but under ten times. The rearrangement uses TRBV18 and TRBJ1-2; possible D gene TRBD1, 6 bases. CDR1 is KGHSH, CDR2 LQKENI, per germline. The CDR3 has 16 amino acids. Trimming removed 2 bases at V and 0 bases at J, with 13 bases between. Written as DNA, the CDR3 is TGTGCCAGCTCACCATCATTCAGGGGAGCTAACTATGGCTACACCTTC. Its translation is CASSPSFRGANYGYTF.

The gene calls are TRBV11-3 and TRBJ1-4, with 7 nucleotides matching TRBD1. The CDR3 runs to 18 residues. The ends lost 2 bases at V and 0 bases at J; junction bases unmatched: 9. CDR1 and CDR2 from the germline V gene are SGHNT and YENEEA. The CDR3 sequence is CASSLFRGQSATNEKLFF. As DNA, the CDR3 is TGTGCCAGCAGCTTATTTCGGGGACAGTCTGCAACTAATGAAAAACTGTTTTTT.

This clone was seen more than once but under ten times. The V call is TRBV30, the J call TRBJ2-7, with D possibly being TRBD1 (5 bases). Germline assignment: CDR1 GTSNPN and CDR2 SVGIG (reference sequence). The CDR3 spans 13 residues. Trimming stripped 0 bases from V and 6 bases from J, with 12 bases between. CDR3 nucleotide sequence: TGTGCCTGGAGTGTATCAGGGCAGTCCGAGCAGTACTTC. Translation: CAWSVSGQSEQYF.

V gene TRBV9 combines with J gene TRBJ2-5; 7 positions match TRBD1. This CDR3 region has 14 residues. Germline-derived CDR1 and CDR2 are SGDLS and YYNGEE. J gave up 3 bases and V 2 bases, and 4 bases lay outside the gene matches. CDR3 region: CASSVATGEETQYF. CDR3 nucleotide sequence: TGTGCCAGCAGCGTCGCTACAGGGGAAGAGACCCAGTACTTC.

This clone was seen more than once but under ten times. The chain employs TRBV7-9 and TRBJ2-7; 8 bases agree with TRBD1. The junction had 13 bases not matched to a gene; V was cut back by 4 bases and J by 5 bases. Germline V gene lookup returns CDR1 SEHNR and CDR2 FQNEAQ (reference sequence). CDR3 length equals 16 residues. CDR3: CASSSPFGQGTHEQYF. CDR3 in DNA: TGTGCCAGCAGCTCACCATTTGGACAGGGCACGCACGAGCAGTACTTC.

V usage is TRBV7-2 and J usage is TRBJ1-4; D remains unclear. This CDR3 is 14 amino acids long. Trimming shortened V by 5 bases and J by 3 bases, and 10 bases separated the two germline ends. Germline CDR1 and CDR2: SGHTA and FQGNSA. Written as DNA, the CDR3 is TGTGCCAGCAGCGTCGAAGGAGCTAATGAAAAACTGTTTTTT. It translates to CASSVEGANEKLFF. Full variable domain (missing parts from reference TRBV7-2 and TRBJ1-4): GAGVSQSPSNKVTEKGKDVELRCDPISGHTALYWYRQSLGQGLEFLIYFQGNSAPDKSGLPSDRFSAERTGGSVSTLTIQRTQQEDSAVYLCASSVEGANEKLFFGSGTQLSVL.

The CDR3 here is CASSRQGPFATNEKLFF. Written as DNA, the CDR3 is TGTGCCAGCTCACGACAGGGGCCCTTTGCAACTAATGAAAAACTGTTTTTT. This chain uses TRBV18 with TRBJ1-4; 8 bases line up with TRBD1. Unmatched junction bases numbered 7, after V lost 4 bases and J lost 0 bases. The CDR3 has 17 amino acids. CDR1 and CDR2 from the germline V gene are KGHSH and LQKENI.

J is TRBJ1-1 and V is TRBV27; 7 nucleotides match TRBD1. This CDR3 has 14 residues. The germline gives CDR1 MNHEY, CDR2 SMNVEV (reference sequence). J gave up 2 bases and V 7 bases, and 7 bases lay outside the gene matches. In nucleotides, the CDR3 is TGTGCCAGCACTCCGACAGGGCCTAACACTGAAGCTTTCTTT. Its translation is CASTPTGPNTEAFF.

The genes are TRBV15 and TRBJ1-4; TRBD1 matches 7 bases. V shed 0 bases, J shed 8 bases, and the junction held 12 bases outside the gene matches. Germline CDR1 is LNHNV and CDR2 is YYDKDF (reference sequence). CDR3 size: 17 residues. CDR3 protein: CATSRDLLTGRREKLFF. DNA for the CDR3: TGTGCCACCAGCAGAGATCTTTTGACAGGGCGACGGGAAAAACTGTTTTTT.

This rearrangement joins TRBV11-2 to TRBJ1-5; D perhaps matches TRBD1 (6 bases). CDR1 is SGHAT and CDR2 is FQNNGV in the germline V gene. V was pared by 5 bases and J by 5 bases, with 13 bases between. The CDR3 contains 14 residues. CDR3: CASSGGAVDQPQHF. The CDR3 DNA reads as TGTGCCAGCAGCGGGGGGGCGGTCGATCAGCCCCAGCATTTT.

In DNA form, the CDR3 reads TGCAGCGTTGGACGGCGGGAATCCTACGAGCAGTACTTC. Its protein product is CSVGRRESYEQYF. The chain joins TRBV29-1 to TRBJ2-7; tentative D call: TRBD2 (6 bases). Germline assignment: CDR1 SQVTM and CDR2 ANQGSEA. The CDR3 runs 13 residues. V gave up 4 bases and J gave up 1 base, with 11 bases separating them.

This clone was detected once. The chain has TRBV5-6 and TRBJ2-3; 10 bases agree with TRBD2. Germline CDR1 SGHDT, CDR2 YYEEEE. The CDR3 extends over 16 amino acids. Unmatched junction bases numbered 3, after V lost 0 bases and J lost 2 bases. The DNA of the CDR3 is TGTGCCAGCAGCTTGGTAGGACTAGCGGCCACAGATACGCAGTATTTT. Residues: CASSLVGLAATDTQYF.

The CDR3 reads CASSPAGQGGTGELFF. The CDR3 nucleotides read TGCGCCAGCAGCCCGGCGGGACAGGGTGGCACCGGGGAGCTGTTTTTT. This chain uses TRBV5-1 with TRBJ2-2; TRBD1 matches 9 bases. V was pared by 4 bases and J by 4 bases, with 8 bases of the junction left unmatched. This CDR3 region has 16 residues. CDR1 is SGHRS, CDR2 YFSETQ, per germline. The entire variable domain, with the rest obtained from reference TRBV5-1 and TRBJ2-2, is as follows: KAGVTQTPRYLIKTRGQQVTLSCSPISGHRSVSWYQQTPGQGLQFLFEYFSETQRNKGNFPGRFSGRQFSNSRSEMNVSTLELGDSALYLCASSPAGQGGTGELFFGEGSRLTVL.

V is TRBV19 and J is TRBJ2-7; TRBD1 matches 9 bases. CDR3 length equals 15 residues. Trimming cost V 3 bases and J 4 bases; bases outside gene matches: 7. Germline-derived CDR1 and CDR2 are LNHDA and SQIVND (reference sequence). CDR3 amino acids: CASSIDRGRAYEQYF. The CDR3, as DNA: TGTGCCAGTAGTATCGACAGGGGGAGGGCTTACGAGCAGTACTTC.

The V and J genes are TRBV7-6 and TRBJ1-6, with a weak D call TRBD1 (5 bases). The CDR3 totals 14 residues. Germline CDR1 is SGHVS and CDR2 is FNYEAQ. Trimming pared 0 bases from V and 7 bases from J, leaving 7 bases between. CDR3 DNA sequence: TGTGCCAGCAGCTTAGCGGGGCTAAATTCACCCCTCCACTTT. It yields the protein CASSLAGLNSPLHF.

This chain uses TRBV5-5 with TRBJ1-2; maybe TRBD1 (6 bases). CDR1 SGHKS and CDR2 YYEKEE come from the germline V gene (reference sequence). The CDR3 spans 14 residues. The V gene lost 6 bases and the J gene lost 9 bases, with 21 bases spanning the gap. CDR3 in amino acids: CASTPGTTGFSYTF. CDR3 sequence (DNA): TGTGCCAGCACCCCTGGGACAACAGGGTTTAGCTACACCTTC.

The rearrangement joins TRBV30 to TRBJ2-5; 11 bases are a match to TRBD1. The CDR3 loop spans 11 amino acids. CDR1 and CDR2 (germline): GTSNPN, SVGIG (reference sequence). The CDR3 loop is CAAGQGGTQYF. CDR3 nucleotides: TGTGCGGCGGGACAGGGGGGGACCCAGTACTTC.

The chain couples TRBV2 to TRBJ2-1; D remains ambiguous. V was trimmed by 6 bases and J by 4 bases, leaving 16 bases between them. The CDR3 runs to 15 residues. From germline, CDR1 is SNHLY and CDR2 FYNNEI. The CDR3 bases are TGTGCCAGCAGAGATACTACTTCCTTTTACAATGAGCAGTTCTTC. Protein sequence: CASRDTTSFYNEQFF.

For the CDR3, the DNA is TGTGCCAGCAGTGGCGGGAGTGGCTACACCTTC. As protein: CASSGGSGYTF. The chain couples TRBV6-1 to TRBJ1-2; D not certain. This CDR3 contains 11 residues. Germline assignment: CDR1 MNHNS and CDR2 SASEGT. The V end was cut by 4 bases, the J end by 7 bases, with 7 bases between.

This chain links TRBV7-9 with TRBJ2-3; tentative D call: TRBD2 (7 bases). CDR1 and CDR2 from the germline V gene are SEHNR and FQNEAQ (reference sequence). Trimming cost V 7 bases and J 4 bases, with 15 bases left between them. The CDR3 totals 14 residues. The CDR3 loop is CASNRRGGADTQYF. The CDR3, as DNA: TGTGCCAGCAACCGGAGGGGGGGGGCAGATACGCAGTATTTT.

The chain combines TRBV19 with TRBJ2-2, with D perhaps matching TRBD1 (6 bases). V was cut by 2 bases and J by 5 bases, with 18 bases left in between. The CDR3 runs 17 residues. The germline V gene encodes CDR1 LNHDA and CDR2 SQIVND (reference sequence). For the CDR3, the DNA is TGTGCCAGTAGTATATCGCCGGGACAAGGTCGGACCGGGGAGCTGTTTTTT. It translates to CASSISPGQGRTGELFF.